This T cell receptor (beta chain) was captured in a study of T cell responses to AZD1222 COVID-19 vaccine. The assay was immunoSEQ multiplex PCR, and TCRdb's table has in-frame clones only and misses some. The table lists 44,000 or so clones, about 83% of them singletons. The CDR3 runs to 15 residues. Trimming cost V 5 bases and J 3 bases, with 13 bases left between them. Germline CDR1 MDHEN, CDR2 SYDVKM. Notes on the study in general: Sampling captured repertoires only after the peak T cell response.

With respect to this clone: As yet, its antigen is unknown.

The source is an adult in good health. This material consisted of peripheral blood, taken on day 0 of AZD1222 vaccination. V usage is TRBV28 and J usage is TRBJ2-2; D is possibly TRBD2 (7 bases). CDR3 sequence: CASSGGARDTGELFF. CDR3 nucleotides: TGTGCCAGCAGTGGGGGGGCGCGGGACACCGGGGAGCTGTTTTTT.